This T cell receptor beta chain stems from a study of cytomegalovirus exposure and HLA in healthy donors. Study overall: From some 190 million T cells, an earlier analysis saw 117 million unique TCR beta sequences. Study-level points and caveats: TCR beta chains associated with HLA were, in a later analysis, more clonally expanded than equally common others. Analyses of presence/absence relied on an assumption of roughly uniform sequencing depth across donors.

With 60 Vbeta and 13 Jbeta primers, the PCR was carried out. Some clones are missing from TCRdb's copy, which holds only in-frame ones; the method was immunoSEQ multiplex PCR. The sample consists of 150,000 or so clones, around 77% of them appearing once. As regards this clone: Its target is not known.

V gave up 2 bases and J gave up 2 bases, with 10 bases separating them. Germline loops: CDR1 GTSNPN, CDR2 SVGIG (reference sequence). The length of the CDR3 is 14 residues. This chain joins TRBV30 and TRBJ1-3, with a tentative D call TRBD1 (5 bases). The receptor's source is a woman aged 30 to 39 in good health and CMV-seronegative. Sequenced: PBMCs. CDR3 sequence (DNA): TGTGCCTGGAGTAACGGACAAACTGGAAACACCATATATTTT. Translating gives CAWSNGQTGNTIYF.